One and the same sample provided the 20 T cell receptor beta chains below, sequenced in a study of CD8 T cells in Susac syndrome. RNA amounts of roughly 0.45 to 1 ug underwent reverse transcription with random hexamers. Using its own MiXCR run on the immunoSEQ multiplex PCR reads, TCRdb lists one record per CDR3 protein. The sample yields roughly 220,000 distinct CDR3 sequences, about 94% seen once. Sequenced: CD4+ T cells from PBMCs. These receptors all come from a human donor with Susac syndrome.

This clonotype was seen a single time. The CDR3 loop is CASSVGPGKGSPLHF. In DNA form, the CDR3 reads TGTGCCAGCAGCGTAGGACCGGGTAAAGGTTCACCCCTCCACTTT. The chain carries TRBV9 and TRBJ1-6, with D unresolved. Trimming took off 0 bases at V and 9 bases at J, with 13 bases between the two ends. Germline CDR1 reads SGDLS; CDR2 reads YYNGEE. There are 15 residues in the CDR3.

V gene TRBV24-1 combines with J gene TRBJ2-2, with a tentative D call TRBD1 (5 bases). CDR1 and CDR2 from the germline V gene are KGHDR and SFDVKD. The CDR3 extends over 13 amino acids. Between the trimmed V and J ends, which lost 11 bases and 4 bases, there was a span of 13 bases. The CDR3 here is CAISEQVTGELFF. CDR3 nucleotides: TGTGCCATTTCCGAACAGGTCACCGGGGAGCTGTTTTTT.

J is TRBJ2-3 and V is TRBV30; TRBD2 aligns across 7 bases. Trimming cost V 2 bases and J 6 bases; bases outside gene matches: 8. The CDR3 extends over 14 amino acids. Germline-derived CDR1 and CDR2 are GTSNPN and SVGIG (reference sequence). For the CDR3, the DNA is TGTGCCTGGAGTACGGTAGCGGGCCTCGATACGCAGTATTTT. Translated: CAWSTVAGLDTQYF.

This clonotype appeared a single time. The rearrangement links TRBV28 to TRBJ2-3; possible D gene TRBD1, 6 bases. The CDR3 has 14 amino acids. The germline gives CDR1 MDHEN, CDR2 SYDVKM. V lost 2 bases to trimming and J lost 3 bases, with 9 bases between them. In DNA form, the CDR3 reads TGTGCCAGCAGTTTAAGGACAGAGACAGATACGCAGTATTTT. Its translation is CASSLRTETDTQYF.

CDR3 sequence reads: CASSFSSGLGGEQFF. The CDR3 coding sequence is TGTGCCAGCAGCTTTAGTTCAGGTCTCGGCGGTGAGCAGTTCTTC. The chain has TRBV9 and TRBJ2-1; D is undetermined. The CDR3 covers 15 residues. Germline lookup yields CDR1 SGDLS and CDR2 YYNGEE. Trimming left V 4 bases short and J 9 bases short, with 20 bases between.

The chain is built from TRBV20-1 and TRBJ2-1; D ambiguous. The germline CDR1 and CDR2 sequences are DFQATT and SNEGSKA (reference sequence). Trimming pared 4 bases from V and 12 bases from J, leaving 19 bases between. This CDR3 spans 13 amino acids. The CDR3 bases are TGCAGTGCTACCGACTCTCCGACCAAGCGGCAGTTCTTC. The encoded protein is CSATDSPTKRQFF.

This clonotype was observed once. The rearrangement joins TRBV12-3 or TRBV12-4 to TRBJ1-1, with TRBD1 identical over 10 bases. This CDR3 contains 14 residues. Unmatched junction bases numbered 6, after V lost 6 bases and J lost 5 bases. The CDR3, as DNA: TGTGCCAGCAGCCTCCCGGACAGGGGGACTGAAGCTTTCTTT. This codes for CASSLPDRGTEAFF.

The chain carries TRBV20-1 and TRBJ1-1, with no clear D. The CDR3 covers 13 residues. Trimming left V 4 bases short and J 5 bases short, with 14 bases between. Germline CDR1 and CDR2: DFQATT and SNEGSKA (reference sequence). CDR3 region: CSAMVRPKTEAFF. The CDR3 nucleotides read TGCAGTGCTATGGTCAGGCCGAAGACTGAAGCTTTCTTT.

V gene TRBV4-2 combines with J gene TRBJ1-4; 8 bases map to TRBD1. After removal of 4 bases from V and 6 bases from J, the junction contained 13 bases not matched to a gene. There are 17 residues in the CDR3. Germline-derived CDR1 and CDR2 are LGHNA and YNFKEQ. The CDR3 nucleotides are TGTGCCAGCAGCCCGAATGCAGGGGGCGCAAAGGATGAAAAACTGTTTTTT. Translating it yields CASSPNAGGAKDEKLFF.

This rearrangement joins TRBV5-1 to TRBJ1-1, with 7 bases lining up with TRBD1. The CDR3 loop spans 14 amino acids. V shed 4 bases and J 5 bases; nucleotides not matched to a gene: 8. CDR1 is SGHRS, CDR2 YFSETQ, per germline. CDR3 DNA sequence: TGCGCCAGCAGCACGGAACAGGGGAGGACTGAAGCTTTCTTT. This translates into CASSTEQGRTEAFF. The full variable domain, in which reference TRBV5-1 and TRBJ1-1 provide the parts outside the CDR3, is KAGVTQTPRYLIKTRGQQVTLSCSPISGHRSVSWYQQTPGQGLQFLFEYFSETQRNKGNFPGRFSGRQFSNSRSEMNVSTLELGDSALYLCASSTEQGRTEAFFGQGTRLTVV.

The J gene is TRBJ2-3, the V gene TRBV2; 7 bases are shared with TRBD2. Germline lookup yields CDR1 SNHLY and CDR2 FYNNEI. The CDR3 extends over 15 amino acids. V lost 0 bases to trimming and J lost 3 bases; unmatched junction nucleotides: 3. CDR3 sequence: CASSEARGLTDTQYF. The CDR3 DNA reads as TGTGCCAGCAGTGAAGCCCGGGGACTAACAGATACGCAGTATTTT.

This chain connects TRBV6-5 to TRBJ1-5; 10 nucleotides match TRBD1. This CDR3 region has 14 residues. Trimming cost V 5 bases and J 7 bases; bases outside gene matches: 5. Germline CDR1 is MNHEY and CDR2 is SVGAGI. In DNA, the CDR3 is TGTGCCAGCAGTGACAGGGGGCGAGGACAGCCCCAGCATTTT. Protein sequence: CASSDRGRGQPQHF.

This sequence joins TRBV6-2 or TRBV6-3 and TRBJ2-5, with D hard to call. The CDR3 has 13 residues. The germline V and J ends were trimmed by 2 bases and 4 bases, with 8 bases remaining between them. Germline CDR1 is MNHEY and CDR2 is SVGEGT. The CDR3 spells CASSYAPGETQYF. CDR3 in DNA: TGTGCCAGCAGTTACGCCCCGGGAGAGACCCAGTACTTC.

The chain carries TRBV28 and TRBJ2-2; 7 positions agree with TRBD1. Germline lookup yields CDR1 MDHEN and CDR2 SYDVKM. There are 16 residues in the CDR3. V lost 6 bases to trimming and J lost 0 bases; unmatched junction nucleotides: 7. Here the CDR3 reads CASSPWDSANTGELFF. The CDR3 region has the DNA TGTGCCAGCAGCCCTTGGGACAGCGCGAACACCGGGGAGCTGTTTTTT.

The chain recombines TRBV3-1 with TRBJ1-4, with a possible D match to TRBD1 (6 bases). This CDR3 contains 19 residues. Trimming left V 4 bases short and J 8 bases short, with 29 bases between. CDR1 and CDR2 (germline): LGHDT, YNNKEL (reference sequence). CDR3: CASSRMRINREYTKEKLFF. The CDR3 region has the DNA TGTGCCAGCAGCCGCATGAGGATCAACAGGGAGTATACCAAGGAAAAACTGTTTTTT.

The chain combines TRBV11-2 with TRBJ2-3; 12 bases are shared with TRBD2. Germline V lookup: CDR1 SGHAT, CDR2 FQNNGV. J was trimmed by 6 bases and V by 0 bases; bases with no gene match: 4. The CDR3 has 16 amino acids. CDR3 bases: TGTGCCAGCAGCTTAGATTATGGACTAGCGGGGGATACGCAGTATTTT. Its protein product is CASSLDYGLAGDTQYF.

This chain joins TRBV5-1 and TRBJ1-5; no clear D gene. With 4 bases removed from V and 4 bases from J, the gap between germline ends came to 15 bases. Germline V gene lookup returns CDR1 SGHRS and CDR2 YFSETQ. The CDR3 has 15 amino acids. The CDR3 loop is CASSPGGGINQPQHF. The CDR3 DNA follows: TGCGCCAGCAGCCCCGGCGGAGGGATTAATCAGCCCCAGCATTTT.

CDR3 residues: CASSEGGSGGSQSTDTQYF. The CDR3 bases are TGTGCCAGCAGCGAGGGGGGGAGCGGGGGAAGCCAAAGCACAGATACGCAGTATTTT. V is TRBV11-2 and J is TRBJ2-3; 8 nucleotides agree with TRBD2. CDR3 length equals 19 residues. V trimming: 5 bases; J trimming: 0 bases; junction bases outside the gene matches: 16. CDR1 is SGHAT and CDR2 is FQNNGV in the germline V gene.

This clonotype was observed a single time. The chain is built from TRBV3-1 and TRBJ2-1; TRBD2 agrees at 10 bases. The V gene end was trimmed by 2 bases and the J gene end by 7 bases; junction bases not matched to a gene: 5. The CDR3 is made up of 15 amino acids. Germline V gene sequence: CDR1 LGHDT, CDR2 YNNKEL (reference sequence). CDR3 protein: CASSQSGGARNEQFF. The CDR3 DNA is TGTGCCAGCAGCCAAAGCGGGGGGGCACGGAATGAGCAGTTCTTC.

V usage is TRBV7-2 and J usage is TRBJ1-1; 7 bases align to TRBD1. With 0 bases clipped from V and 0 bases from J, the junction kept 7 bases outside the gene matches. This CDR3 is built from 17 residues. Germline V gene sequence: CDR1 SGHTA, CDR2 FQGNSA. In nucleotides, the CDR3 is TGTGCCAGCAGCTTAGCGTACAGGGGCGCTTTGAACACTGAAGCTTTCTTT. It specifies CASSLAYRGALNTEAFF.